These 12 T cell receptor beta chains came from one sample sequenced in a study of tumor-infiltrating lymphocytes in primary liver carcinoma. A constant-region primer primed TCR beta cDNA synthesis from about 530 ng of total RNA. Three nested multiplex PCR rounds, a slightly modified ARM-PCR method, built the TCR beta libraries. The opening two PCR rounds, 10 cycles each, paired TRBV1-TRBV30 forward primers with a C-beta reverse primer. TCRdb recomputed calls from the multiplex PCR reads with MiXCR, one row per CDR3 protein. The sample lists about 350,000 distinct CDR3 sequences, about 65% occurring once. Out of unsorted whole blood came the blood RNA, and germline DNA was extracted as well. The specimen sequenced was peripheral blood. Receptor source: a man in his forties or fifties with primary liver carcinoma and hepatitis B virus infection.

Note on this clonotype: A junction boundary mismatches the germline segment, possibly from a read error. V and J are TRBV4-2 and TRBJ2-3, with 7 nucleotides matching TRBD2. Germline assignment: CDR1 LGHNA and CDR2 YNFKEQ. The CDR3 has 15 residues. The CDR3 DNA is TGTGTCAGCAGCCAAGAAGCGGGAATGACAGATACGCAGTATTTT. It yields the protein CVSSQEAGMTDTQYF.

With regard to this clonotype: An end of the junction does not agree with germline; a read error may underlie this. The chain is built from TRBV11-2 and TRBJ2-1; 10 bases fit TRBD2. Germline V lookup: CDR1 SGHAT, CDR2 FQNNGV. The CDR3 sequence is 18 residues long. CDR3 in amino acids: CASSLKSLAGGLRNEQFF. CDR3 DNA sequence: TGCGCCAGCAGCTTAAAGTCTTTAGCGGGAGGACTTCGCAATGAGCAGTTCTTC. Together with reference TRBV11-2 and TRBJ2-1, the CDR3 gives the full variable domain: EAGVAQSPRYKIIEKRQSVAFWCNPISGHATLYWYQQILGQGPKLLIQFQNNGVVDDSQLPKDRFSAERLKGVDSTLKIQPAKLEDSAVYLCASSLKSLAGGLRNEQFFGPGTRLTVL.

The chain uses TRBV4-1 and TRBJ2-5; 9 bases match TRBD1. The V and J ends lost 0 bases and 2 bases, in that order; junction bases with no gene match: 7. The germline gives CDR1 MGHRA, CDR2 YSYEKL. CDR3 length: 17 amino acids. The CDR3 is CASSQDRPGQGQETQYF. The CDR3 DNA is TGCGCCAGCAGCCAAGATAGGCCGGGACAGGGTCAAGAGACCCAGTACTTC.

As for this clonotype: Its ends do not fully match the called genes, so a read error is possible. Here the CDR3 reads CADGTGESTGEQVF. The CDR3 bases are TGTGCAGATGGGACAGGGGAGAGCACCGGGGAGCAGGTTTTT. V usage is TRBV11-2 and J usage is TRBJ2-2; 10 nucleotides align to TRBD1. This CDR3 has 14 amino acids. CDR1 SGHAT and CDR2 FQNNGV come from the germline V gene.

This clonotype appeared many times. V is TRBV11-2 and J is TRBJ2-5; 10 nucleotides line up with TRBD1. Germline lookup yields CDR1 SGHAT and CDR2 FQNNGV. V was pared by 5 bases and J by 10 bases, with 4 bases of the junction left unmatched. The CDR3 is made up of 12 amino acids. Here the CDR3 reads CASSPGQGGQYF. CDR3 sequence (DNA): TGTGCCAGCAGCCCCGGACAGGGGGGCCAGTACTTC.

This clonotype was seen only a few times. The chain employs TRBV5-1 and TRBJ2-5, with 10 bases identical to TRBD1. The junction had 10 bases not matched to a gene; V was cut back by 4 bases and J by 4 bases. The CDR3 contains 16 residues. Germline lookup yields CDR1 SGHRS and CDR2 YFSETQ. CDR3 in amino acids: CASSRTGGSVRETQYF. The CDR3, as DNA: TGCGCCAGCAGCCGGACAGGGGGTTCTGTTCGAGAGACCCAGTACTTC.

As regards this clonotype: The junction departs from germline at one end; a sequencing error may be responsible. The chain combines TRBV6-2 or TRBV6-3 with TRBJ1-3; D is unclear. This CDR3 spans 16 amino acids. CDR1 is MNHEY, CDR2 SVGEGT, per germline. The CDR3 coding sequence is TGTGCCAGCAGAGCCCACGGGGAACGTTCTGAAAACACCATATATTTT. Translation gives CASRAHGERSENTIYF.

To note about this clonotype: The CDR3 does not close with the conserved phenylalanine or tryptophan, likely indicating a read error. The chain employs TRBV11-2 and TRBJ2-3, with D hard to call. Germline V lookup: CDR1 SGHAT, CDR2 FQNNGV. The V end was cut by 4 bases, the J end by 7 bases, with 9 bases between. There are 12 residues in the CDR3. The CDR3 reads CASSSSDYTQYI. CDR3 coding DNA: TGTGCCAGCAGCTCTTCTGATTATACGCAGTATATT.

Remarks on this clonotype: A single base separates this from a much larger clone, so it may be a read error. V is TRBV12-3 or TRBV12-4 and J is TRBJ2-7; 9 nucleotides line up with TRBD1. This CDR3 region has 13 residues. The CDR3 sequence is CASSPGQGYEHYF. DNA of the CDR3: TGTGCCAGCAGTCCGGGACAGGGCTACGAGCACTACTTC.

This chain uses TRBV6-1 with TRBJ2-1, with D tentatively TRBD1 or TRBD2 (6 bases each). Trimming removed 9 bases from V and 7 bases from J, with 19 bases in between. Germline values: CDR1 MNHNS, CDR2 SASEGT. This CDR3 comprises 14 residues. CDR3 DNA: TGTGCCAGAAGCGAGGGGGGCAGGGTTAATGAGCAGTTCTTC. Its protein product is CARSEGGRVNEQFF.

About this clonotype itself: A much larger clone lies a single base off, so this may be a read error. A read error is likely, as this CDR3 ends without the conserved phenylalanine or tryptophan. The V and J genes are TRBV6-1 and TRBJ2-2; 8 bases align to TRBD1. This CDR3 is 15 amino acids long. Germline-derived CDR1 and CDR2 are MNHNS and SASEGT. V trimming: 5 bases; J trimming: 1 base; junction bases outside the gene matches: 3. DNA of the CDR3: TGTGCCAGCAGTCAGGGGGCAGGGAACACCGGGGAGCTGTTTTTA. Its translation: CASSQGAGNTGELFL.

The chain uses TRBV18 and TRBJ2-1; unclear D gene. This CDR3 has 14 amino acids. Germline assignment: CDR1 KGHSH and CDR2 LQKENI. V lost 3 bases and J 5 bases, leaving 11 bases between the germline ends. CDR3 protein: CASSPRSGNNEQFF. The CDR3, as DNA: TGTGCCAGCTCACCGCGCTCTGGAAACAATGAGCAGTTCTTC.